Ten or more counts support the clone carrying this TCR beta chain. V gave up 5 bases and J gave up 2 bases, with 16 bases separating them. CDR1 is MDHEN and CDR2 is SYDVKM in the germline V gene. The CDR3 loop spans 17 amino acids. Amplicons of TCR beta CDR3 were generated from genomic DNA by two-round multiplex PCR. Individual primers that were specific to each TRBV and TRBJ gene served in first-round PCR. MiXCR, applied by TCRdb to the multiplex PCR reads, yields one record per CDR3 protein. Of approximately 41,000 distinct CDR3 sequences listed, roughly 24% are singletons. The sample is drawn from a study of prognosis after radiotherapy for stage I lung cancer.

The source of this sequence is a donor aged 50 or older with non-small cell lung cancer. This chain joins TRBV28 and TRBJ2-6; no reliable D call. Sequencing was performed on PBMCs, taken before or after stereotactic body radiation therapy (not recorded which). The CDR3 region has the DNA TGTGCCAGCAGTACCGTTGCGCCCGGGCCTGGGGCCAACGTCCTGACTTTC. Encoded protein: CASSTVAPGPGANVLTF.